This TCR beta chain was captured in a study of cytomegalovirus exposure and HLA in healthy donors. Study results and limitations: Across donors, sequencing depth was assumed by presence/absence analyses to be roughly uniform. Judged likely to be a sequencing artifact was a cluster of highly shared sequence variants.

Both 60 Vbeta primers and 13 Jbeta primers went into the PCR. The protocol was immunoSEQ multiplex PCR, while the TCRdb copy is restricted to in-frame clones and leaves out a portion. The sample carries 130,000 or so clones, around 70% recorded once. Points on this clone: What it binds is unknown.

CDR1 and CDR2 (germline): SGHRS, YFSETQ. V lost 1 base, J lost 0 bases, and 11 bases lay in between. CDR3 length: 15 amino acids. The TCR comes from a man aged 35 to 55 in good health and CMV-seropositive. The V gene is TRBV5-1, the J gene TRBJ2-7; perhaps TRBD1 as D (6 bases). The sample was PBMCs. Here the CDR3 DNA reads TGCGCCAGCAGCTTGAGCAGGGGACCCTCCTACGAGCAGTACTTC. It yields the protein CASSLSRGPSYEQYF.